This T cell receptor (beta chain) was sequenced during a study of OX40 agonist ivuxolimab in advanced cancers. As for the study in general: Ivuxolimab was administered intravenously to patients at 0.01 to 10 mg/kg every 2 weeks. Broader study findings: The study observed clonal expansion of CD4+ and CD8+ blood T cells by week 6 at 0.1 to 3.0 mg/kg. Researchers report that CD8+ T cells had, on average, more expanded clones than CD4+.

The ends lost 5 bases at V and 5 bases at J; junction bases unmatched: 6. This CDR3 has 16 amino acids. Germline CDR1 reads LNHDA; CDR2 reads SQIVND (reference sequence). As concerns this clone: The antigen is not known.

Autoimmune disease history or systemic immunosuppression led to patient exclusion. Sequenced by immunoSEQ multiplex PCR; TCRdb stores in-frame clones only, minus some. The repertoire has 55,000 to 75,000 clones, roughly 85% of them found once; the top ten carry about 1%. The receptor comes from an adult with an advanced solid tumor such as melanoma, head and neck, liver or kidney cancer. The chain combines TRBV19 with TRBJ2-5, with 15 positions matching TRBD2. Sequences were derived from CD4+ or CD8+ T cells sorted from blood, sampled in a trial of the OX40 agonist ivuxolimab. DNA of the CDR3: TGTGCCAGTAGTGCCGGACTAGCGGGAGGGCTGGAGACCCAGTACTTC. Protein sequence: CASSAGLAGGLETQYF.